This T cell receptor beta chain was sequenced in a study of regulatory T cells in long-lasting Graves disease. Study-wide results and caveats: Reduced TCR diversity was observed in persistent Graves' patients versus newly diagnosed patients. Small sample size may have lowered accuracy. With persistent disease, TRBV28, TRBJ1-2 and TRBJ2-5 were the favored segments.

In this sample, this clonotype turned up a few times. Its antigen is unidentified. TCR beta libraries were built with iRepertoire HTBI primers and Arm-PCR of CDR3 regions. MiXCR, run by TCRdb on the multiplex PCR reads, gives a single entry per CDR3 protein. The data contain about 400,000 distinct CDR3 sequences, under 25% of them seen just once; the ten biggest clones take up roughly 20%. The V gene's germline CDR1 is PRHDT and CDR2 FYEKMQ (reference sequence). The V gene lost 3 bases and the J gene lost 3 bases, with 8 bases spanning the gap. The CDR3 totals 13 residues. Indicated time point: persistent/refractory GD, antithyroid drugs over 5 years with positive TRAb. The TCR library was made from RNA that had been extracted from PBMCs in TRIzol. An endocrinology department located in Xi'an, China, was where the patients came from.

The chain employs TRBV13 and TRBJ1-2, with a weak D call TRBD1 (5 bases). The TCR sequence derives from a female donor with Graves disease. Material: peripheral blood mononuclear cells (PBMCs), obtained when the disease was refractory, from a patient treated with antithyroid drugs. The DNA of the CDR3 is TGTGCCAGCAGCTTCGCCAGGGACTATGGCTACACCTTC. This codes for CASSFARDYGYTF.